This TCR beta chain came from a study of cytomegalovirus exposure and HLA in healthy donors. Repertoires were generated with immunoSEQ multiplex PCR, while TCRdb's copy carries only in-frame clones and drops some. The table lists about 110,000 clones, approximately 95% of them singletons. The study, taken as a whole, reports: Cytomegalovirus association was listed for around 170 TCR beta chains.

Details on this clone: Its cognate antigen is unknown.

Donors were drawn from the approximately 120-subject validation cohort, separate from the roughly 700-subject first cohort. The CDR3 loop spans 16 amino acids. The trim removed 4 bases at V and 0 bases at J, leaving 7 bases unmatched. Germline V gene lookup returns CDR1 SEHNR and CDR2 FQNEAQ (reference sequence). The clonotype was recovered from a woman aged 18-29 years in good health and CMV-seronegative. The genes are TRBV7-9 and TRBJ2-5, with 8 bases matching TRBD1. The sample consisted of PBMCs. CDR3 loop: CASSSTGEGYQETQYF. In nucleotides, the CDR3 is TGTGCCAGCAGCTCGACAGGGGAAGGGTACCAAGAGACCCAGTACTTC.